This TCR beta chain was captured in a study of T cell responses to AZD1222 COVID-19 vaccine. For the study at large: Some second doses came at about 4 weeks and others at about 12 weeks; these were pooled.

Whole-study results and caveats: Most donors were white British, females outnumbered males, and clonal diversity was possibly underestimated. Dominant CD4 TCR responses targeted spike regions 160-218 and 743-854.

About this clone: The antigen remains unidentified.

CDR3 length: 12 amino acids. The V gene lost 3 bases and the J gene lost 5 bases, with 7 bases spanning the gap. Germline V lookup: CDR1 MDHEN, CDR2 SYDVKM. Measured with immunoSEQ multiplex PCR; TCRdb has only the in-frame clones, and not every one. In the table there are 100,000 to 120,000 clones, 70% to 90% of which are singletons. The sequencing used peripheral blood, collected on day 0 of AZD1222 vaccination. The V gene is TRBV28, the J gene TRBJ2-5; no reliable D call. The TCR sequence derives from an adult in good health. The CDR3 coding sequence is TGTGCCAGCAGTTTTTCACGGGAGACCCAGTACTTC. Translated: CASSFSRETQYF.